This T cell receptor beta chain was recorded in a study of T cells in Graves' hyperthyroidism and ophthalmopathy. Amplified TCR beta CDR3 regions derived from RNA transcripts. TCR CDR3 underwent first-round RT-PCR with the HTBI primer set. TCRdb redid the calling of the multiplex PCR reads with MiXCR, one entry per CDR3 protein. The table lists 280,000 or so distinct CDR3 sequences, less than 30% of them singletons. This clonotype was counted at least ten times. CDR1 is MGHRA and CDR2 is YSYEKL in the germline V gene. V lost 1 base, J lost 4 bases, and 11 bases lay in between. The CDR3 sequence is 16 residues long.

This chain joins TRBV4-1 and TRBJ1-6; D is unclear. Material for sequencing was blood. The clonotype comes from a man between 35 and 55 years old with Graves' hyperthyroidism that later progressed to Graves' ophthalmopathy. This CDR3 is CASSQVVQKYNSPLHF. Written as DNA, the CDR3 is TGCGCCAGCAGCCAAGTGGTACAGAAATATAATTCACCCCTCCACTTT.